This T cell receptor (beta chain) was sequenced for a study of breast tumors, draining lymph nodes, adjacent tissues (dated by TCRdb to 2015 to 2016). For the wider study: Breast cancer patients provided tumor, adjacent nontumor tissue and axillary lymph nodes, and the study compared the TCR beta repertoires across these three sources. The study aimed to assess the relationships and possible T-cell exchange between tumor, surrounding tissue and draining lymph node repertoires in human breast cancer.

The study at large found these results: In luminal-like breast cancer, tumor and nontumor tissue repertoires resembled each other significantly more than in basal-like breast cancer. Rather than being directly demonstrated, the conclusion that tumor T cells originate in lymph nodes was presented as consistent with a hypothesis. A scenario in which most tumor T cells derive from the lymph node and then expand within tumor tissue was judged to be consistent with the data. Tumor T-cell repertoires showed less diversity than lymph node repertoires and more diversity than nontumor tissue repertoires, and tumor T-cell repertoires showed preferential V and J gene usage.

Reading the germline V gene gives CDR1 MNHEY and CDR2 SVGAGI. The CDR3 measures 13 amino acids from cysteine to phenylalanine. Only the CDR3 region is kept as DNA, spanning 39 bases read in frame from base 1. Trimming removed 4 bases from V and 9 bases from J; the gene matches leave 8 bases unexplained. The sequencer listed for this sample is Illumina HiSeq 2000. TCR beta chain libraries were generated through multiplex PCR amplification. High-throughput sequencing was used to analyze the amplified TCR beta chain products. Starting from the raw public reads, TCRdb applied fastp trimming at Q25, assembled clones with MiXCR and retained in-frame beta chains. Entries that share a CDR3 protein sequence are merged under the most common genes and DNA. This sample comprises 200,000 or so distinct CDR3 sequences, roughly 29% of them detected only once. The ten largest clones capture 4% to 4.5% of the sample.

As to this clonotype: Which antigen it targets is not known. There are no base qualities to consult, and no much larger clone falls within one base.

The lymph node samples were taken from the axillary draining lymph nodes of breast cancer patients. The receptor was derived from a female donor with breast cancer. Some clones in this sample may be carry-over from other donors' samples. The chain was built from TRBV6-5 and TRBJ2-5, with 7 junctional bases fitting TRBD2. The sequenced sample consisted of axillary lymph node tissue. The CDR3 amino acid sequence is: CASSSSRGEAQYF. The DNA is as follows: TGTGCCAGCAGTTCCTCACGGGGGGAGGCCCAGTACTTC.